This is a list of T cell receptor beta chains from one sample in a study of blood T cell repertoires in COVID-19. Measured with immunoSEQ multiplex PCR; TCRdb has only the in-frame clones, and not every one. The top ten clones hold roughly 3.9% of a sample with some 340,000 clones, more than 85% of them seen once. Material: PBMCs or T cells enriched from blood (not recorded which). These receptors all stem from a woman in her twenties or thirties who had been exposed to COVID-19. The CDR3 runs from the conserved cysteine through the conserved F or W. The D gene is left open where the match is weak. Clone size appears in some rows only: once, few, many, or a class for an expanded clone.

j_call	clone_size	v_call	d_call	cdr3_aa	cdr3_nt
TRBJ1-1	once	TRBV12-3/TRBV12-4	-	CAEGWGTEAFF	TGTGCCGAGGGCTGGGGCACTGAAGCTTTCTTT
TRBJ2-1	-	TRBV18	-	CASSPPQDYNNEQFF	TGTGCCAGCTCACCACCCCAGGACTATAACAATGAGCAGTTCTTC
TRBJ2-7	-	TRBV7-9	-	CASSPYDGSGYEQYF	TGTGCCAGCAGCCCCTATGACGGGTCGGGGTACGAGCAGTACTTC
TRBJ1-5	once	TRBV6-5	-	CASSYSGVAGQPQHF	TGTGCCAGCAGTTACTCTGGAGTTGCGGGTCAGCCCCAGCATTTT
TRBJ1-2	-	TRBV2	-	CASSAGTHYGYTF	TGTGCCAGCAGCGCCGGGACACACTATGGCTACACCTTC
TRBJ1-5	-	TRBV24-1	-	CATSDYRRTDNQPQHF	TGTGCCACCAGTGATTATCGTAGGACAGACAATCAGCCCCAGCATTTT
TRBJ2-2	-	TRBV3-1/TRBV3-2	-	CASSQDLAGENTGELFF	TGTGCCAGCAGCCAAGATTTGGCAGGGGAGAACACCGGGGAGCTGTTTTTT
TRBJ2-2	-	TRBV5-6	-	CASTSGWNTGELFF	TGTGCCAGCACCTCAGGCTGGAACACCGGGGAGCTGTTTTTT
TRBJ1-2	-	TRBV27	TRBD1	CASSSRTGGSYGYTF	TGTGCCAGCAGTTCGCGGACAGGGGGCAGCTATGGCTACACCTTC
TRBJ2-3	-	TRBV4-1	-	CASSPYRDGGDTQYF	TGCGCCAGCAGCCCCTACAGGGATGGGGGAGATACGCAGTATTTT
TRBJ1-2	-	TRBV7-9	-	CASSFSRGSYGYTF	TGTGCCAGCAGCTTTTCGAGAGGGAGCTATGGCTACACCTTC
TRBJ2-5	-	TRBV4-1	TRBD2	CASSQRFLGGETQYF	TGCGCCAGCAGCCAACGATTTCTCGGGGGGGAGACCCAGTACTTC
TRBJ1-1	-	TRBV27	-	CAASRGPEAFF	TGTGCCGCCTCAAGGGGTCCTGAAGCTTTCTTT
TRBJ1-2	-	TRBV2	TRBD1	CASSVGQSNYGYTF	TGTGCCAGCAGTGTGGGACAGTCTAACTATGGCTACACCTTC
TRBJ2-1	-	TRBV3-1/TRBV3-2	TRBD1	CASSLGGGLNEQFF	TGTGCCAGCAGCCTAGGGGGCGGGCTAAATGAGCAGTTCTTC
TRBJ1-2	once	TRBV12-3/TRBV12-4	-	CASRGVSYGYTF	TGTGCCAGCAGAGGGGTGTCCTATGGCTACACCTTC
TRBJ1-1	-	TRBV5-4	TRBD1	CASSVRDRDTEAFF	TGTGCCAGCAGCGTAAGGGACAGAGACACTGAAGCTTTCTTT
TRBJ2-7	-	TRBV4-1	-	CASSLVPGNYEQYF	TGCGCCAGCAGCCTTGTCCCAGGGAACTACGAGCAGTACTTC